This T cell receptor beta chain came from a study of T-cell reconstitution after alpha-beta-depleted transplantation in children. Unique molecular identifiers tagged the TCRbeta library. TCRdb ran MiXCR on the PCR reads and lists one entry per CDR3 protein. The table has over 400,000 distinct CDR3 sequences, around 13% seen once. Germline CDR1 and CDR2: LGHDT and YNNKEL (reference sequence). V lost 4 bases, J lost 0 bases, and 11 bases lay in between. This CDR3 has 15 amino acids. The clonotype comes from a human donor who donated a stem cell graft to a child with combined immunodeficiency. The chain carries TRBV3-1 and TRBJ2-3; the D gene is possibly TRBD2 (6 bases). The sample was PBMCs from the stem cell graft donor, taken from the stem cell graft. The CDR3 DNA reads TGTGCCAGCAGCCCGGGACTTCAAAGCACAGATACGCAGTATTTT. It translates to CASSPGLQSTDTQYF.